This T cell receptor (beta chain) was retrieved from a study of blood T cell repertoires in COVID-19. Study-wide context: Collection of acute and convalescent COVID-19 samples took place in the United States, Italy and Spain.

This clone was counted a few times. Using immunoSEQ multiplex PCR, the repertoire was profiled, and TCRdb retains in-frame clones only, with some absent. The sample has under 200,000 clones; 60% to 85% are singletons. Deletions cut 0 bases from V and 5 bases from J, with 8 bases between. The length of the CDR3 is 13 residues. CDR1 SGHDT and CDR2 YYEEEE come from the germline V gene. V gene TRBV5-6 combines with J gene TRBJ2-5; D not certain. This TCR derives from a man aged 55-75 years with acute or convalescent COVID-19. Input material: peripheral blood. As DNA, the CDR3 is TGTGCCAGCAGCTTGGCCGGGTATGAGACCCAGTACTTC. This sequence encodes CASSLAGYETQYF.